This TCR beta chain was identified in a study of T-cell reconstitution after alpha-beta-depleted transplantation in children. Preparation of the TCRbeta library used unique molecular identifiers. Each CDR3 protein is one row after TCRdb ran MiXCR on the PCR reads. The table lists hundreds of thousands of distinct CDR3 sequences, approximately 17% of them singletons. This CDR3 is 18 amino acids long. Germline V gene lookup returns CDR1 SGHAT and CDR2 FQNNGV. The trim removed 2 bases at V and 4 bases at J, leaving 9 bases unmatched. Source: PBMCs from the stem cell graft donor, taken from the stem cell graft. The chain recombines TRBV11-2 with TRBJ2-3; 13 nucleotides align to TRBD2. This receptor was taken from a human donor who donated a stem cell graft to a child with acute myeloid leukemia. The CDR3 loop reads CASSLRELAGGPPDTQYF. CDR3 DNA sequence: TGTGCCAGCAGCTTACGGGAACTAGCGGGGGGGCCCCCAGATACGCAGTATTTT.